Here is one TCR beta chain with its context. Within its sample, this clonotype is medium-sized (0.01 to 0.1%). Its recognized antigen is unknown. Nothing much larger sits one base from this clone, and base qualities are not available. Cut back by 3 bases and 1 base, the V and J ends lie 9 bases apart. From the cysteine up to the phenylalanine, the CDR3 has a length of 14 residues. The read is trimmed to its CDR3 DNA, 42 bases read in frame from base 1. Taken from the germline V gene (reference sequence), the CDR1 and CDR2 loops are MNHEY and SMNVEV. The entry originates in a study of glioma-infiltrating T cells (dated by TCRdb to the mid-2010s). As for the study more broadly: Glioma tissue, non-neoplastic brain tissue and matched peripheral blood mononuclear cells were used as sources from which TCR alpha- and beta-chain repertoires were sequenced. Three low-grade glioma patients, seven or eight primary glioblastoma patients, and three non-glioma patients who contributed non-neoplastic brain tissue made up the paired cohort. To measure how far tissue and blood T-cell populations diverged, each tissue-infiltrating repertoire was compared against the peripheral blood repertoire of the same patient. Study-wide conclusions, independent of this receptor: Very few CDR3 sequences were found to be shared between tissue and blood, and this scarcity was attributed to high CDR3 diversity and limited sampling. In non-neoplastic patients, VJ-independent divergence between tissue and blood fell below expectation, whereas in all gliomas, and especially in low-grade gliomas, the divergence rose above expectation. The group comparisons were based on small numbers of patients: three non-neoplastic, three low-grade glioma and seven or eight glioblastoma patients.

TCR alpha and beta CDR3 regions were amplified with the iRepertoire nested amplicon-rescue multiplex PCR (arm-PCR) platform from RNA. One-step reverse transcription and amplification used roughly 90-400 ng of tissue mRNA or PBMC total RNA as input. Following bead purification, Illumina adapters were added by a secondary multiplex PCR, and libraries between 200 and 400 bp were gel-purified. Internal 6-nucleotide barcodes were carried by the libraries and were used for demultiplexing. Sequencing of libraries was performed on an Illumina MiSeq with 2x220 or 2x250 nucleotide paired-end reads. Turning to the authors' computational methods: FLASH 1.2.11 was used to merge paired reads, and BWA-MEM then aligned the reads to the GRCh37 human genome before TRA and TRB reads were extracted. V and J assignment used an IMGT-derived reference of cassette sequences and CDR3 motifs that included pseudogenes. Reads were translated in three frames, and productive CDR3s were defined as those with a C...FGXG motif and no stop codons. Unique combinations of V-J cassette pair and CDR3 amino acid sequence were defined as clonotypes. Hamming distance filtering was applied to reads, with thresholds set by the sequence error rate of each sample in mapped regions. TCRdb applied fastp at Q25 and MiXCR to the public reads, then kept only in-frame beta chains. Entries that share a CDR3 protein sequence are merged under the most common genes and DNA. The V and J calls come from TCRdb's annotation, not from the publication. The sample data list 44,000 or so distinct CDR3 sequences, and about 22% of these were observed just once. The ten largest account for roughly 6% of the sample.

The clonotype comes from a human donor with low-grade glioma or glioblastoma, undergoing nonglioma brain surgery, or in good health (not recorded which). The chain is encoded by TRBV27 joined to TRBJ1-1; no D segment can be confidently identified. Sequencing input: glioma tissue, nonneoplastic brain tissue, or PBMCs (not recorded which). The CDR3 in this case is CASSFFNQNTEAFF. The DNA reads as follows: TGTGCCAGCAGTTTCTTTAACCAGAACACTGAAGCTTTCTTT.